By sample share, the clone carrying this T cell receptor (beta chain) is large. As yet, its antigen is unknown. The method was immunoSEQ multiplex PCR; TCRdb's version includes in-frame clones alone and lacks a portion of them. Of approximately 1,900 clones in the sample, 20% to 25% were seen once. The sample is drawn from a study of T cells in localized non-small cell lung cancer. Study conclusions and caveats: A median of approximately 57 clones ranked among the top 100 in tumor appeared in adjacent lung. The study sequenced only one region of the tumor. As a result, intratumor heterogeneity could not be excluded and remains possible.

The germline CDR1 and CDR2 sequences are MNHGY and SAAAGT. The CDR3 covers 14 residues. V shed 3 bases and J 5 bases; nucleotides not matched to a gene: 7. This specimen consisted of lung tumor tissue, obtained before any cancer treatment. The sequence derives from a woman aged 35 to 70 with stage I lung adenocarcinoma. V is TRBV6-8 and J is TRBJ2-7; 7 bases fit TRBD2. CDR3: CASSYVSGGDEQYF. CDR3 coding DNA: TGTGCCAGCAGTTATGTTTCGGGAGGCGACGAGCAGTACTTC.